The sequence of this TCR beta chain was determined in a study of vaccination and CD4 T cells after COVID-19. With the Oncomine TCR Beta short-read assay, DNA from cultured CD4+ T cells was sequenced. TCRdb fed the PCR reads into MiXCR, producing one record per CDR3 protein. The table lists about 17,000 distinct CDR3 sequences, 45% to 65% of them singletons. This clonotype was observed a handful of times. No antigen is known for it. Documented time point: late sampling 161 to 241 days after vaccination in a few convalescent patients. Treatment noted: roughly 10-day PBMC culture with coronavirus spike peptide pools or control peptides (ViraFEST assay). This CDR3 is built from 15 residues. The V end was cut by 5 bases, the J end by 0 bases, with 15 bases between. The germline CDR1 and CDR2 sequences are DFQATT and SNEGSKA (reference sequence).

This TCR came from a human donor who had recovered from COVID-19. The V call is TRBV20-1, the J call TRBJ2-3, with D perhaps matching TRBD1 or TRBD2 (5 bases each). The sample here was CD4+ T cells from blood, cultured in vitro, taken about 7 months after SARS-CoV-2 vaccination. DNA for the CDR3: TGCAGTGCTGCGCGACAGCGGTCTAGCACAGATACGCAGTATTTT. This sequence encodes CSAARQRSSTDTQYF.